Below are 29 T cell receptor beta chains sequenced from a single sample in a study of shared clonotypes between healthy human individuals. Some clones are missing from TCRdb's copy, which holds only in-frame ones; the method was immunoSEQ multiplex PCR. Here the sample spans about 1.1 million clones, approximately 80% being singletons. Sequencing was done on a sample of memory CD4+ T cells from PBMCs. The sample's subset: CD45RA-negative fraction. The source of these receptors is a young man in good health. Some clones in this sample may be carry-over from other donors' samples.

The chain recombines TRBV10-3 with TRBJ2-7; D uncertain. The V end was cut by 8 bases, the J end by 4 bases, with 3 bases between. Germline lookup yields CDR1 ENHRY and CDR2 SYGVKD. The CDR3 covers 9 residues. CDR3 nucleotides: TGTGCCATCGGGTACGAGCAGTACTTC. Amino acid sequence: CAIGYEQYF.

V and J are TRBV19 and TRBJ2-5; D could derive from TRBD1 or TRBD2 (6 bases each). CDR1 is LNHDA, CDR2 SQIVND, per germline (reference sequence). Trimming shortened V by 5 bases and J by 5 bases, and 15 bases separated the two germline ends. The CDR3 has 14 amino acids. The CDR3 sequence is CASSVWGASETQYF. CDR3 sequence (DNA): TGTGCCAGTAGTGTCTGGGGGGCCAGCGAGACCCAGTACTTC.

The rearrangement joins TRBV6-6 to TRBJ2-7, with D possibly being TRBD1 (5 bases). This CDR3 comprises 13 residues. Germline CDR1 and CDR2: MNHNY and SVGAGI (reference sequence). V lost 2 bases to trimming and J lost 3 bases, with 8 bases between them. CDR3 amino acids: CASSYTDSYEQYF. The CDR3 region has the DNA TGTGCCAGCAGTTACACCGACAGCTACGAGCAGTACTTC.

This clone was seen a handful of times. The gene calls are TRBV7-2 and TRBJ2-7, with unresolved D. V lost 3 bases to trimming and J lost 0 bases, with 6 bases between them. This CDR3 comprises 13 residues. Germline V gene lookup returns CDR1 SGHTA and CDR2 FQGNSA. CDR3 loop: CASSFPNSYEQYF. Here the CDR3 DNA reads TGTGCCAGCAGCTTCCCGAACTCCTACGAGCAGTACTTC.

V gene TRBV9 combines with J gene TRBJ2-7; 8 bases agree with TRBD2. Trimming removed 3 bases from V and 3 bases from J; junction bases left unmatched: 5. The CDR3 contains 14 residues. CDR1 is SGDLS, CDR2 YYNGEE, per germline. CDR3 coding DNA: TGTGCCAGCAGCGCTAGGGGGACTAGCTACGAGCAGTACTTC. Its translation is CASSARGTSYEQYF.

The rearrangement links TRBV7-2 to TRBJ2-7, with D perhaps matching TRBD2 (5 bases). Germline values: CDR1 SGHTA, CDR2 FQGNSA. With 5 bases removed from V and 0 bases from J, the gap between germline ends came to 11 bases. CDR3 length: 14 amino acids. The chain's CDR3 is CASSVGLGSYEQYF. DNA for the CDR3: TGTGCCAGCAGCGTTGGACTCGGCTCCTACGAGCAGTACTTC.

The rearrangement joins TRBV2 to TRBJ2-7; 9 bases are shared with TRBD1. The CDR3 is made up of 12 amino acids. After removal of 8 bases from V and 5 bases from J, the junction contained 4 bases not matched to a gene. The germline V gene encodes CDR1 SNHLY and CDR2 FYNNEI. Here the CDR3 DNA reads TGTGCCAGCCACAGGGGGCCCAACGAGCAGTACTTC. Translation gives CASHRGPNEQYF. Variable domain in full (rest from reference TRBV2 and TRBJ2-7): EPEVTQTPSHQVTQMGQEVILRCVPISNHLYFYWYRQILGQKVEFLVSFYNNEISEKSEIFDDQFSVERPDGSNFTLKIRSTKLEDSAMYFCASHRGPNEQYFGPGTRLTVT.

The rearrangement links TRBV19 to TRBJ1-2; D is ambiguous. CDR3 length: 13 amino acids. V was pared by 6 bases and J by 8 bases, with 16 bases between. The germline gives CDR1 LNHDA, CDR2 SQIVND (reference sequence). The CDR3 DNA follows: TGTGCCAGTAGGGCCCGTCGCGCGTTAGGCTACACCTTC. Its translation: CASRARRALGYTF.

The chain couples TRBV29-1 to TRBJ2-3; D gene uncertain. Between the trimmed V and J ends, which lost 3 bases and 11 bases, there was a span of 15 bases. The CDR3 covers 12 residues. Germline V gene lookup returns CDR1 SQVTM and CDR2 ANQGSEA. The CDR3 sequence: CSVEARSGRQYF. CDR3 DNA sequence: TGCAGCGTTGAGGCACGCTCTGGTAGGCAGTATTTT.

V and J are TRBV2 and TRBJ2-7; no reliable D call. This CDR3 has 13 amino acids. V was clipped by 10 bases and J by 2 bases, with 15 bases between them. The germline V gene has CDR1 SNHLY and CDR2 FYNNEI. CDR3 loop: CAMPPPYTYEQYF. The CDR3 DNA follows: TGTGCCATGCCCCCCCCGTATACCTACGAGCAGTACTTC.

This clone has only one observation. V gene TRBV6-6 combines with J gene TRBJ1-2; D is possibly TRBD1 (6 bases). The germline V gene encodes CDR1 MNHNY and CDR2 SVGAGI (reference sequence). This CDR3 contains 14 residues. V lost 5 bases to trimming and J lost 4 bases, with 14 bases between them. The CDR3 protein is CASSILQGRYGYTF. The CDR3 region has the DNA TGTGCCAGCAGTATCCTACAGGGTCGCTATGGCTACACCTTC.

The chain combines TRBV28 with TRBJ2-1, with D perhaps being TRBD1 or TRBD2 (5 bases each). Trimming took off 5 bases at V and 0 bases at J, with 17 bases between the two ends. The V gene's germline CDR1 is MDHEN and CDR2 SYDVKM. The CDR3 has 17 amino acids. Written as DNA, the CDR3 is TGTGCCAGCAGTCTCGGGGCAGGCCCGAGCTCCTACAATGAGCAGTTCTTC. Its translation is CASSLGAGPSSYNEQFF.

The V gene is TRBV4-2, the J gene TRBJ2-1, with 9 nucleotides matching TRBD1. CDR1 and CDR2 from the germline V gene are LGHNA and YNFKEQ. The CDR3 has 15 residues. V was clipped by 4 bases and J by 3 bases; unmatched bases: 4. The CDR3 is CASSRQGDFYNEQFF. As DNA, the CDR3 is TGTGCCAGCAGCCGACAGGGGGACTTCTACAATGAGCAGTTCTTC.

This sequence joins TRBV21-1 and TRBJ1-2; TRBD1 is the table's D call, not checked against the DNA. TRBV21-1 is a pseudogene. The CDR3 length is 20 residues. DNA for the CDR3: TGTGCCAGCAGCAACACACTGGGTAACGACAGGGCTGACTCGAACAATGGCTACACCTTC. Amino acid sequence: CASSNTLGNDRADSNNGYTF.

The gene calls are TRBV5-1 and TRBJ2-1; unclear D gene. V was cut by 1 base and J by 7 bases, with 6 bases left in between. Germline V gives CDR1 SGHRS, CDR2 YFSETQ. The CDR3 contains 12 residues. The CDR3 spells CASSLITNEQFF. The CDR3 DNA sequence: TGCGCCAGCAGCTTGATAACAAATGAGCAGTTCTTC.

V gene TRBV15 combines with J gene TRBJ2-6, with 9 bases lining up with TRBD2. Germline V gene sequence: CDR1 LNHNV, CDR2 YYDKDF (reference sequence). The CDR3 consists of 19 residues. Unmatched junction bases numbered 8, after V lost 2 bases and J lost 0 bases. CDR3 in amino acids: CATSRPRGSGSSGANVLTF. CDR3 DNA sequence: TGTGCCACCAGCAGACCCCGGGGTAGCGGGAGCTCTGGGGCCAACGTCCTGACTTTC.

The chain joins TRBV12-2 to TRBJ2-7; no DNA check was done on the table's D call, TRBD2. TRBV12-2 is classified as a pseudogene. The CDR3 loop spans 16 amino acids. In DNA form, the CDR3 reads TGTGCAAGTCGCTCCCAGAAGGTGGCGGACTCCTACGAGCAGTACTTC. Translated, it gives CASRSQKVADSYEQYF.

The CDR3, as DNA: TGTGCCAGCACTCCGAGGGGGGATCAGCCCCAGCATTTT. It codes for CASTPRGDQPQHF. V gene TRBV6-6 combines with J gene TRBJ1-5; tentative D call: TRBD1 (6 bases). Per germline, CDR1 MNHNY and CDR2 SVGAGI (reference sequence). This CDR3 has 13 amino acids. Trimming shortened V by 7 bases and J by 5 bases, and 12 bases separated the two germline ends.

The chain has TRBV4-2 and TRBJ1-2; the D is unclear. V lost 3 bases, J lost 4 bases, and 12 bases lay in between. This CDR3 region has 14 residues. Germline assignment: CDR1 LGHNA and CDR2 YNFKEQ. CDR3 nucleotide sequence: TGTGCCAGCAGCCAGACGCCCCAGCCCTATGGCTACACCTTC. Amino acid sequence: CASSQTPQPYGYTF.

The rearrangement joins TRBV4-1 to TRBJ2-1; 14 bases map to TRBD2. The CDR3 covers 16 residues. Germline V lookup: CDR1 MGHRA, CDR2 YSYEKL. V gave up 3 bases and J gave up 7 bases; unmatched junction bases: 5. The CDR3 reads CASSQFGTSGRNEQFF. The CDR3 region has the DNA TGCGCCAGCAGCCAGTTCGGGACTAGCGGGAGAAATGAGCAGTTCTTC.

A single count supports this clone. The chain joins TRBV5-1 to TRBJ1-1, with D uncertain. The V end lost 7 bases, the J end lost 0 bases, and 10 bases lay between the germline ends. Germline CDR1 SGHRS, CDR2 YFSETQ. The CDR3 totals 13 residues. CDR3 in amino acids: CASRTSLNTEAFF. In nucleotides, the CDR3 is TGCGCCAGCCGGACCTCCCTGAACACTGAAGCTTTCTTT.

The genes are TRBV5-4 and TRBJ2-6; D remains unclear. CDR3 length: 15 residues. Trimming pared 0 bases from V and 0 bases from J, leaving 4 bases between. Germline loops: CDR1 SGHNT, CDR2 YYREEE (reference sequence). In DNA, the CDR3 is TGTGCCAGCAGCTTGGGGAGCTCTGGGGCCAACGTCCTGACTTTC. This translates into CASSLGSSGANVLTF.

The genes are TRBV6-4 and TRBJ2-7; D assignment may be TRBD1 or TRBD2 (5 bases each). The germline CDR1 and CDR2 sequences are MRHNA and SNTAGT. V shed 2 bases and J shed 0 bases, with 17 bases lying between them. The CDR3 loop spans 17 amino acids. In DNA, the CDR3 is TGTGCCAGCAGTGACACCGGGACGGCGAGAACCTCCTACGAGCAGTACTTC. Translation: CASSDTGTARTSYEQYF.

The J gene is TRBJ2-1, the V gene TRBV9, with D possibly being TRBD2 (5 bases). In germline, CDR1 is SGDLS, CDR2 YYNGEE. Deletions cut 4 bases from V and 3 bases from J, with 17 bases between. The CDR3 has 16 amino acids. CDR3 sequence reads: CASSPRAVLYYNEQFF. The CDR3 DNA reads TGTGCCAGCAGCCCGAGGGCCGTCCTGTACTACAATGAGCAGTTCTTC.

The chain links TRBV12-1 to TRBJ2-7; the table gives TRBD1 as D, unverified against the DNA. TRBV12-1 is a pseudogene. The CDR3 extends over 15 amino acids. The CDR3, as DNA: TGTGCCAGCAGCTTTTACGGACAGGGGTTAAACGAGCAGTACTTC. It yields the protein CASSFYGQGLNEQYF.

The CDR3 DNA follows: TGTGCCAGCAGCGACGAAACGGGACTAGCGGGAGGCAATGAGCAGTTCTTC. This gives the protein CASSDETGLAGGNEQFF. V usage is TRBV2 and J usage is TRBJ2-1, with TRBD2 identical over 15 bases. Looked up from germline, CDR1 is SNHLY and CDR2 is FYNNEI. V gave up 6 bases and J gave up 6 bases; unmatched junction bases: 9. This CDR3 spans 17 amino acids.

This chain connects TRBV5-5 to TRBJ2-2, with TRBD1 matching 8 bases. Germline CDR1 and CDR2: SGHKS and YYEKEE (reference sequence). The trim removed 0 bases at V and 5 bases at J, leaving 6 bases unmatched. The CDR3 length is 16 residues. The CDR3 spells CASSLEGDRGTGELFF. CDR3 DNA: TGTGCCAGCAGCTTGGAAGGCGACAGGGGAACCGGGGAGCTGTTTTTT.

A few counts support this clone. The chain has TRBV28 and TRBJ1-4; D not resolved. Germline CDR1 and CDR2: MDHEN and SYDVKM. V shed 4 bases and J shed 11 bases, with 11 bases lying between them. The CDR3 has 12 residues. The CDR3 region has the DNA TGTGCCAGCAGTTCCCAACACCTTAAACTGTTTTTT. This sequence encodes CASSSQHLKLFF.

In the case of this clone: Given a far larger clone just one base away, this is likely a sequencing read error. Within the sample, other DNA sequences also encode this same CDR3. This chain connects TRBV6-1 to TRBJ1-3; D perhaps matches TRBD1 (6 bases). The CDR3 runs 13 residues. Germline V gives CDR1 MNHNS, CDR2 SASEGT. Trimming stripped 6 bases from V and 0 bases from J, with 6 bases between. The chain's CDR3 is CASRDSSGNTIYF. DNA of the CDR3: TGTGCCAGCAGGGACAGCTCTGGAAACACCATATATTTT.